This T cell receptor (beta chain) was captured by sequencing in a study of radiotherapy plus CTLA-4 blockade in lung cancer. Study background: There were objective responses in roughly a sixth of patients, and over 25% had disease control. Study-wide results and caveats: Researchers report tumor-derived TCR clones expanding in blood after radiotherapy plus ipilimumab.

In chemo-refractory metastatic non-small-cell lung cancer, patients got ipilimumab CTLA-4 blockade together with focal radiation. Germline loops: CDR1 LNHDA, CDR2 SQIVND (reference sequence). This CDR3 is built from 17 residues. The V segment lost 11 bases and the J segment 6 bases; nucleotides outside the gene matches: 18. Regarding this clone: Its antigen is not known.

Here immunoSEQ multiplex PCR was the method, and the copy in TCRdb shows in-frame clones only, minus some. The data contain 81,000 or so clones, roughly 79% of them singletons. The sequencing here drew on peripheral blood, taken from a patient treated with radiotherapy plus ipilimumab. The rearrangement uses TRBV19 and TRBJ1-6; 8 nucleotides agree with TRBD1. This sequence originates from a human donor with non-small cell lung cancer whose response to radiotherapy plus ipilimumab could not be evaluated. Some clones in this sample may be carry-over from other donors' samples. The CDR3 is CAPTPGQEVCFNSPLHF. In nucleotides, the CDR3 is TGTGCCCCGACCCCGGGACAGGAAGTATGTTTTAATTCACCCCTCCACTTT.